A selection of T cell receptor beta chains follows, all from one sample in a study of blood T cell repertoires in COVID-19. Sequencing was performed with immunoSEQ multiplex PCR; in TCRdb, only in-frame clones are kept and a portion is missing. The data hold about 44,000 clones, with about nine tenths observed a single time. The sequencing sample was made of peripheral blood. These receptors were obtained from a man aged 70 or older with active COVID-19. Each CDR3 is given with its conserved first and last residue. D genes are given only for firm matches. Clone size is given for some rows only: seen once, a few or many times, or a class if the clone is expanded.

V gene	CDR3 length	clone size	D gene	J gene	CDR3 DNA	CDR3 protein
TRBV7-9	15	few	TRBD1	TRBJ1-5	TGTGCCAGCAGCTTAGAGGGACAGGGAATTCAGCCCCAGCATTTT	CASSLEGQGIQPQHF
TRBV6-2/TRBV6-3	18	-	TRBD2	TRBJ2-5	TGTGCCAGCAGTTACTCGATCCAGCGGGGGCCGGAGGAAGAGACCCAGTACTTC	CASSYSIQRGPEEETQYF
TRBV2	12	-	-	TRBJ1-1	TGTGCCAGCCTCACTGCGGGAGGGGCGGCTTTCTTT	CASLTAGGAAFF
TRBV2	13	-	-	TRBJ2-1	TGTGCCAGCAGTGATCGTGCCTACAATGAGCAGTTCTTC	CASSDRAYNEQFF
TRBV7-2	14	-	TRBD2	TRBJ2-7	TGTGCCAGCAGTCGAACTAGCGGGGCCTACGAGCAGTACTTC	CASSRTSGAYEQYF
TRBV28	16	-	-	TRBJ1-2	TGTGCCAGCAGGATCGCCGCGCGGGGTGGGAACTATGGCTACACCTTC	CASRIAARGGNYGYTF
TRBV4-3	10	-	-	TRBJ2-3	TGCGCCAGCCAGGGAGATACGCAGTATTTT	CASQGDTQYF
TRBV5-1	15	-	-	TRBJ1-6	TGCGCCAGCAGCTTGGCGGGCAGGGATAATTCACCCCTCCACTTT	CASSLAGRDNSPLHF
TRBV4-2	18	-	-	TRBJ2-7	TGTGCCAGCAGTCGAGAACTTACCAGGGTTACCATTACCTACGAGCAGTACTTC	CASSRELTRVTITYEQYF
TRBV19	14	-	-	TRBJ2-1	TGTGCCAGTAGTATCCCAGGATCCTACAATGAGCAGTTCTTC	CASSIPGSYNEQFF
TRBV14	16	-	TRBD2	TRBJ2-2	TGTGCCAGCAGCCAAGGTCTAGCGGCGAACACCGGGGAGCTGTTTTTT	CASSQGLAANTGELFF
TRBV3-1/TRBV3-2	19	-	-	TRBJ2-4	TGTGCCAGCAGCCAAGATCTCCGCCAGGGATTAAGGGCCAAAAACATTCAGTACTTC	CASSQDLRQGLRAKNIQYF
TRBV7-9	15	once	-	TRBJ2-2	TGTGCCACCCAGGGAATAGCGGTGAACACCGGGGAGCTGTTTTTT	CATQGIAVNTGELFF
TRBV6-2/TRBV6-3	15	-	TRBD1	TRBJ2-7	TGTGCCAGCAGCCCTTCCGGGACAGGGATCTACGAGCAGTACTTC	CASSPSGTGIYEQYF
TRBV6-2/TRBV6-3	17	-	-	TRBJ2-7	TGTGCCAGCAGTTACGGGGAAACAGGTCTCGGAGACTACGAGCAGTACTTC	CASSYGETGLGDYEQYF
TRBV15	16	-	TRBD1	TRBJ1-4	TGTGCCACCAGCCCCCCGCGGGACAGGTCGAATGAAAAACTGTTTTTT	CATSPPRDRSNEKLFF
TRBV5-6	18	-	TRBD2	TRBJ2-1	TGTGCCAGCAGCTTAATTCGGACTGCTAGCGGGGGGGGACACCAGCAGTTCTTC	CASSLIRTASGGGHQQFF
TRBV4-3	16	-	-	TRBJ2-2	TGCGCCAGCAGCCAAGATCGCAGGCCGAACACCGGGGAGCTGTTTTTT	CASSQDRRPNTGELFF
TRBV2	14	-	-	TRBJ1-5	TGTGCCAGCAGCTCGTCCGGTAGCAATCAGCCCCAGCATTTT	CASSSSGSNQPQHF
TRBV14	13	-	-	TRBJ2-5	TGTGCCAGCAGCTGGACAGCCCAAGAGACCCAGTACTTC	CASSWTAQETQYF
TRBV4-2	19	few	-	TRBJ1-5	TGTGCCAGCAGCCAAGATTTCGGCTTAGACCACGACTTCCATCAGCCCCAGCATTTT	CASSQDFGLDHDFHQPQHF
TRBV3-1/TRBV3-2	15	-	-	TRBJ1-6	TGTGCCAGCAGCCAAGACATCTCCTATAATTCACCCCTCCACTTT	CASSQDISYNSPLHF
TRBV4-3	15	-	-	TRBJ1-3	TGCGCCAGCAGCCAAGATCTCGAGTCTGGAAACACCATATATTTT	CASSQDLESGNTIYF
TRBV6-1	17	-	TRBD1	TRBJ1-3	TGTGCCAGCAGTGCCCTAGGACAGGCAGGTTCTGGAAACACCATATATTTT	CASSALGQAGSGNTIYF
TRBV6-5	15	-	-	TRBJ2-3	TGTGCCAGCAGTTACGGCGGGGGCCGCCCAGATACGCAGTATTTT	CASSYGGGRPDTQYF
TRBV2	18	-	TRBD2	TRBJ2-1	TGTGCCAGCAGTGGACTAGCGGGGGGCGGGCTCTCCTACAATGAGCAGTTCTTC	CASSGLAGGGLSYNEQFF
TRBV6-5	14	-	-	TRBJ1-6	TGTGCCAGCAGTTACTCTAGCGGCTATTCACCCCTCCACTTT	CASSYSSGYSPLHF
TRBV2	15	-	TRBD1	TRBJ1-6	TGTGCCAGCAGTGAAGAACAGGGGGTAAGATCACCCCTCCACTTT	CASSEEQGVRSPLHF
TRBV5-1	15	-	TRBD2	TRBJ2-7	TGCGCCAGCAGCTTATTAGCGGGGGGCCCCTACGAGCAGTACTTC	CASSLLAGGPYEQYF
TRBV11-2	15	-	TRBD1	TRBJ2-2	TGTGCCAGCAGCTCCCCGACAGGGGTGGCCGGGGAGCTGTTTTTT	CASSSPTGVAGELFF
TRBV9	14	-	-	TRBJ1-2	TGTGCCAGCAGCGTAGATGAGGGGGGGTATGGCTACACCTTC	CASSVDEGGYGYTF
TRBV7-2	15	-	TRBD1	TRBJ2-7	TGTGCCAGCAGCTTAGAGGCAGGGGGCGCTTCCGAGCAGTACTTC	CASSLEAGGASEQYF
TRBV7-3	14	-	TRBD2	TRBJ2-1	TGTGCCAGCAGCCGGGGGGGCTCTAGCCATGAGCAGTTCTTC	CASSRGGSSHEQFF
TRBV10-1	12	-	-	TRBJ1-1	TGCGCCAGCAGTGAAGGAGACAGTGAAGCTTTCTTT	CASSEGDSEAFF
TRBV2	15	-	TRBD2	TRBJ2-3	TGTGCCAGCTCAAAACTAGCGGGGGGCCCAGATACGCAGTATTTT	CASSKLAGGPDTQYF
TRBV6-2/TRBV6-3	14	-	TRBD1	TRBJ1-6	TGTGCCAGCAGTTGGGGACAGGGGAATTCACCCCTCCACTTT	CASSWGQGNSPLHF
TRBV15	15	-	-	TRBJ2-3	TGTGCCACCAGCGACGGGGGGCTTCTTGTGGATACGCAGTATTTT	CATSDGGLLVDTQYF
TRBV28	14	-	-	TRBJ2-5	TGTGCCAGCAGTCCCCCGACAGTAGAGGAGACCCAGTACTTC	CASSPPTVEETQYF
TRBV5-4	15	once	TRBD1	TRBJ1-4	TGTGCCAGCAGCGCCGGACAGGGAGCAGATGAAAAACTGTTTTTT	CASSAGQGADEKLFF
TRBV10-2	15	-	TRBD1	TRBJ1-5	TGCGCCAGCAGGAAGGGACAGAACTACAATCAGCCCCAGCATTTT	CASRKGQNYNQPQHF
TRBV18	13	-	-	TRBJ2-5	TGTGCCAGCTCACCACCTAATCAAGAGACCCAGTACTTC	CASSPPNQETQYF
TRBV7-8	16	once	-	TRBJ2-2	TGTGCCAGCCGACCCTCCGGCGGGCTGGGGACCGGGGAGCTGTTTTTT	CASRPSGGLGTGELFF
TRBV4-3	13	-	TRBD1	TRBJ2-1	TGCGCCAGCAGCCGGACAGGGTGGGCTGAGCAGTTCTTC	CASSRTGWAEQFF
TRBV7-9	16	-	TRBD1	TRBJ2-7	TGTGCCAGCAGCTCCGGGACAGGGGGCTTCTCCTACGAGCAGTACTTC	CASSSGTGGFSYEQYF
TRBV5-6	16	once	TRBD1	TRBJ1-4	TGTGCCAGCAGCACGGGGACAGGGGATAGAGGTGAAAAACTGTTTTTT	CASSTGTGDRGEKLFF
TRBV11-2	15	-	-	TRBJ2-1	TGTGCCAGCAGCAGCTTAGTGGTGGCAGGGAATGAGCAGTTCTTC	CASSSLVVAGNEQFF
TRBV4-1	13	-	-	TRBJ1-2	TGCGCCAGCAGCCAAAGGGCGGAGGGGGGCTACACCTTC	CASSQRAEGGYTF
TRBV9	15	-	-	TRBJ2-5	TGTGCCAGCAGCGTAGAAGGGGATGCCGTCGAGACCCAGTACTTC	CASSVEGDAVETQYF
TRBV3-1/TRBV3-2	16	-	-	TRBJ1-2	TGTGCCAGCAGCCAATTCCCAGGGGTCCCCCCCCTTGGCTACACCTTC	CASSQFPGVPPLGYTF